These T cell receptor beta chains were read from a single sample in a study of T cell responses to AZD1222 COVID-19 vaccine. Clones were sequenced by immunoSEQ multiplex PCR, and TCRdb holds only the in-frame ones, with some missing. The table lists 100,000 to 150,000 clones, about 90% of them singletons. The sequenced sample was peripheral blood, obtained on day 0 of AZD1222 vaccination. The receptors originated from an adult in good health. The CDR3 runs from the conserved cysteine through the conserved F or W. D genes are given only for firm matches. Clone size, where shown, is once, few, many, or a class for clones that have expanded.

clone_size	d_call	j_call	cdr3_length	v_call	cdr3_nt	cdr3_aa
NA	NA	TRBJ1-3	12	TRBV19	TGTGCCAGTAACAAAGGTGGAAACACCATATATTTT	CASNKGGNTIYF
NA	NA	TRBJ1-1	18	TRBV21-1	TGTGCCAGCAGCAAAGCGTTTCAAAGACTTGACATGAACACTGAAGCTTTCTTT	CASSKAFQRLDMNTEAFF
NA	NA	TRBJ1-4	19	TRBV5-5	TGTGCCAGCAGCTTGGCCTTTAGTATGGGGTTTTCAACTAATGAAAAACTGTTTTTT	CASSLAFSMGFSTNEKLFF
NA	NA	TRBJ1-2	12	TRBV29-1	TGCAGCGTTGAAGGGGGGGCCTATGGCTACACCTTC	CSVEGGAYGYTF
NA	NA	TRBJ1-2	12	TRBV4-2	TGTGCCAGCAGCAGACAGAACTATGGCTACACCTTC	CASSRQNYGYTF
NA	NA	TRBJ2-5	16	TRBV19	TGTGCCAGTAGCCCGAGCCAAGGACAGTTTCTGGAGACCCAGTACTTC	CASSPSQGQFLETQYF
NA	TRBD1	TRBJ1-4	13	TRBV28	TGTGCCAGCGGCCGGACAGGGGGTGAAAAACTGTTTTTT	CASGRTGGEKLFF
NA	NA	TRBJ1-3	13	TRBV30	TGTGCCTGGAGTGTTAACGGTCGGAACACCATATATTTT	CAWSVNGRNTIYF
NA	NA	TRBJ1-2	15	TRBV4-1	TGCGCCAGCAGCCGCGAAACCCCTAGAGACTATGGCTACACCTTC	CASSRETPRDYGYTF
NA	NA	TRBJ2-3	12	TRBV5-1	TGCGCCAGCAGCTTGGCATCGGATACGCAGTATTTT	CASSLASDTQYF
NA	TRBD1	TRBJ1-2	15	TRBV19	TGTGCCAGTACCGACAGGGGCAACGCTAACTATGGCTACACCTTC	CASTDRGNANYGYTF
NA	TRBD1	TRBJ1-3	14	TRBV6-2/TRBV6-3	TGTGCCAGCAGTGGGACAGCCTCTGGAAACACCATATATTTT	CASSGTASGNTIYF
once	NA	TRBJ1-2	16	TRBV4-3	TGCGCCAGCAGCCAAGATGGGCGGAAGGGGAGCGATGGCTACACCTTC	CASSQDGRKGSDGYTF
NA	TRBD1	TRBJ2-7	15	TRBV3-1/TRBV3-2	TGTGCCAGCAGCCCATGGGACAGGGAAGGAAGCGAGCAGTACTTC	CASSPWDREGSEQYF
NA	NA	TRBJ1-1	11	TRBV29-1	TGCAGCGCTGCGGGTGGCACTGAAGCTTTCTTT	CSAAGGTEAFF
NA	NA	TRBJ1-2	13	TRBV27	TGTGCCAGCAGTTACCGACAGAACTATGGCTACACCTTC	CASSYRQNYGYTF
NA	TRBD1	TRBJ2-3	13	TRBV6-5	TGTGCCAGCACCCGGCACAGGGGGGATACGCAGTATTTT	CASTRHRGDTQYF
NA	NA	TRBJ2-1	13	TRBV19	TGTGCCAGTACCTCCACCACTGCCAGTGAGCAGTTCTTC	CASTSTTASEQFF
NA	NA	TRBJ1-2	14	TRBV19	TGTGCCAGTAGTAGTAGGGGGAGAAACTATGGCTACACCTTC	CASSSRGRNYGYTF
NA	NA	TRBJ2-3	15	TRBV30	TGTGCCTGGAGTGCGACCAAGGGAGGCACAGATACGCAGTATTTT	CAWSATKGGTDTQYF
NA	TRBD2	TRBJ2-1	16	TRBV28	TGTGCCAGCAGCACCCCGGGAGGGGGCTCCTACAATGAGCAGTTCTTC	CASSTPGGGSYNEQFF
NA	TRBD1	TRBJ1-2	14	TRBV7-2	TGTGCCAGCAGCTTAGTACAGGGGGACTATGGCTACACCTTC	CASSLVQGDYGYTF
NA	TRBD1	TRBJ2-2	16	TRBV7-9	TGTGCCAGCAGCCGCCCCCCCGGGACAGCCACCGGGGAGCTGTTTTTT	CASSRPPGTATGELFF
NA	NA	TRBJ1-1	11	TRBV20-1	TGCAGTGCTCAGGGTTGGACTGAAGCTTTCTTT	CSAQGWTEAFF
NA	NA	TRBJ1-2	14	TRBV7-9	TGTGCCAGCAGCTTACAAGGGATTAACTATGGCTACACCTTC	CASSLQGINYGYTF
once	TRBD1	TRBJ1-1	14	TRBV7-6	TGTGCCAGCAGCGCCTACAGGGGGAACACTGAAGCTTTCTTT	CASSAYRGNTEAFF
NA	NA	TRBJ2-1	12	TRBV6-5	TGTGCCAGCAGTTACGGGGGTAGGGAGCAGTTCTTC	CASSYGGREQFF
NA	NA	TRBJ2-5	15	TRBV28	TGTGCCAGCAGTTCTCGCTGGAGACACCAAGAGACCCAGTACTTC	CASSSRWRHQETQYF
NA	NA	TRBJ1-1	12	TRBV23-1	TGCGCCAGCATGGAGAAGAGCCCTGAAGCTTTCTTT	CASMEKSPEAFF
NA	NA	TRBJ2-3	16	TRBV9	TGTGCCAGCAGCGCGAGGGACGGACTCCGCACAGATACGCAGTATTTT	CASSARDGLRTDTQYF
NA	TRBD2	TRBJ2-3	15	TRBV5-4	TGTGCCAGCAGCCGGGGGGGGCCGGGCACAGATACGCAGTATTTT	CASSRGGPGTDTQYF
NA	TRBD2	TRBJ2-2	15	TRBV7-9	TGTGCCAGCAGCTTCTCGGCGGGAGGGACCGGGGAGCTGTTTTTT	CASSFSAGGTGELFF
NA	NA	TRBJ1-5	13	TRBV24-1	TGTGCCACCAGTGAACAGGGTGATCAGCCCCAGCATTTT	CATSEQGDQPQHF
NA	NA	TRBJ2-3	12	TRBV7-9	TGTGCCAGCAGCCCTAGCACAGATACGCAGTATTTT	CASSPSTDTQYF
NA	TRBD1	TRBJ1-2	17	TRBV19	TGTGCCAGTAGTTTCCAACACCGGGACAGGGGGACAAGAGGCTACACCTTC	CASSFQHRDRGTRGYTF
once	TRBD2	TRBJ2-5	17	TRBV5-4	TGTGCCAGCAGCTTCGAAACAAGTAGCGGGAGGGCGGAGACCCAGTACTTC	CASSFETSSGRAETQYF
NA	TRBD1	TRBJ2-5	16	TRBV19	TGTGCCAGTAGTATAGCTCGGGACAGGGTCGGAGGGACCCAGTACTTC	CASSIARDRVGGTQYF
NA	TRBD1	TRBJ1-1	15	TRBV25-1	TGTGCCAGCAGGGCCCGACAGGGGATGAACACTGAAGCTTTCTTT	CASRARQGMNTEAFF
few	TRBD2	TRBJ2-5	15	TRBV7-9	TGTGCCAGCAGCTGGGGGACTAGCGCGCAAGAGACCCAGTACTTC	CASSWGTSAQETQYF
NA	TRBD1	TRBJ2-7	15	TRBV3-1/TRBV3-2	TGTGCCAGCAGCCGGGACAGGCGTATCTCCTACGAGCAGTACTTC	CASSRDRRISYEQYF
NA	TRBD1	TRBJ2-3	16	TRBV7-9	TGTGCCAGCAGCCCGGGACAGGGGGAAAGCACAGATACGCAGTATTTT	CASSPGQGESTDTQYF